The sequence of this T cell receptor beta chain was determined in a study of T cells after yellow fever vaccination. TCRdb reprocessed the 5' RACE reads with MiXCR, giving one entry per CDR3 protein. Among a few hundred thousand distinct CDR3 sequences, roughly an eighth were seen once, and the ten largest hold approximately 3.3%. V was shortened by 5 bases and J by 5 bases, with 9 bases between the two germline ends. Looked up from germline, CDR1 is SNHLY and CDR2 is FYNNEI. The CDR3 is 12 residues long. Sequenced here: CD4+ T cells sorted from PBMCs, sampled 15 days after the yellow fever booster vaccination. The gene calls are TRBV2 and TRBJ2-5; D unclear. The receptor comes from a man younger than 35 who received the YFV17D yellow fever vaccine. The CDR3 loop is CASSPRTETQYF. The CDR3, as DNA: TGTGCCAGCAGTCCTAGAACGGAGACCCAGTACTTC. The full variable domain, completed using reference TRBV2 and TRBJ2-5, is EPEVTQTPSHQVTQMGQEVILRCVPISNHLYFYWYRQILGQKVEFLVSFYNNEISEKSEIFDDQFSVERPDGSNFTLKIRSTKLEDSAMYFCASSPRTETQYFGPGTRLLVL.